What follows describes a single T cell receptor (beta chain). Reverse transcription of about 0.5 to 1 ug RNA was carried out with random hexamers. The immunoSEQ assay covered 54 Vbeta and 13 Jbeta segments for CDR3. TCRdb reprocessed the immunoSEQ multiplex PCR reads with MiXCR, giving one entry per CDR3 protein. The sample consists of 160,000 or so distinct CDR3 sequences, approximately 95% of them appearing once. These data come from a study of CD8 T cells in Susac syndrome. Sequencing was carried out using CD4+ T cells from PBMCs. This receptor was obtained from a human donor with multiple sclerosis.

CDR3 loop: CSVQRDPQETQYF. The CDR3 DNA is TGCAGCGTCCAGCGGGACCCTCAAGAGACCCAGTACTTC. This sequence joins TRBV29-1 and TRBJ2-5; 7 bases align to TRBD2. V trimming: 6 bases; J trimming: 2 bases; junction bases outside the gene matches: 6. The CDR3 length is 13 residues. From germline, CDR1 is SQVTM and CDR2 ANQGSEA. The full variable domain, its missing parts supplied by reference TRBV29-1 and TRBJ2-5, is SAVISQKPSRDICQRGTSLTIQCQVDSQVTMMFWYRQQPGQSLTLIATANQGSEATYESGFVIDKFPISRPNLTFSTLTVSNMSPEDSSIYLCSVQRDPQETQYFGPGTRLLVL.